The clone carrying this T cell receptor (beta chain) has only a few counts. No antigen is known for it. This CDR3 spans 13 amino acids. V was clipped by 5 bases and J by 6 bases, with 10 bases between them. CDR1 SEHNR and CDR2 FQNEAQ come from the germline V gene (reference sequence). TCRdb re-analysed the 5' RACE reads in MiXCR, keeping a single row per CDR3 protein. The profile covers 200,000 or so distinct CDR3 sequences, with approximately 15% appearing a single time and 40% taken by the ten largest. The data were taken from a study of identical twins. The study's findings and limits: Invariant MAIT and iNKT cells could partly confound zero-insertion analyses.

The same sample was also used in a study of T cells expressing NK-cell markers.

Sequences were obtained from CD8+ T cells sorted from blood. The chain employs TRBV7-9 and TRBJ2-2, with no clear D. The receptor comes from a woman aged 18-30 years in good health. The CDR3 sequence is CASSPHEAGELFF. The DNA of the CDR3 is TGTGCCAGCAGCCCTCACGAGGCCGGGGAGCTGTTTTTT.